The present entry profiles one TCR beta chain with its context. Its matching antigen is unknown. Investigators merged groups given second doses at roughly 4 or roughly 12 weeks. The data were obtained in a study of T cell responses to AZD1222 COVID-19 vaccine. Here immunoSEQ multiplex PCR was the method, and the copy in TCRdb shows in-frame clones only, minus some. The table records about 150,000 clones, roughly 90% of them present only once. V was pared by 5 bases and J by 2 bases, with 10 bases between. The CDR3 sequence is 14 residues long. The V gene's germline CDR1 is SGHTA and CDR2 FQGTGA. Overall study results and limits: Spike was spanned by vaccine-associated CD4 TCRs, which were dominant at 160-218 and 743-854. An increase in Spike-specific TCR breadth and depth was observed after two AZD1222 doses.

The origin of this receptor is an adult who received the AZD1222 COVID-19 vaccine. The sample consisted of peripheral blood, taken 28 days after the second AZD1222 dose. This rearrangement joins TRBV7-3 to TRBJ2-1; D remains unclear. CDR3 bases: TGTGCCAGCAGCCTAGGAAGCCCCTACAATGAGCAGTTCTTC. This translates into CASSLGSPYNEQFF. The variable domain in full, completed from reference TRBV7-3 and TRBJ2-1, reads GAGVSQTPSNKVTEKGKYVELRCDPISGHTALYWYRQSLGQGPEFLIYFQGTGAADDSGLPNDRFFAVRPEGSVSTLKIQRTERGDSAVYLCASSLGSPYNEQFFGPGTRLTVL.